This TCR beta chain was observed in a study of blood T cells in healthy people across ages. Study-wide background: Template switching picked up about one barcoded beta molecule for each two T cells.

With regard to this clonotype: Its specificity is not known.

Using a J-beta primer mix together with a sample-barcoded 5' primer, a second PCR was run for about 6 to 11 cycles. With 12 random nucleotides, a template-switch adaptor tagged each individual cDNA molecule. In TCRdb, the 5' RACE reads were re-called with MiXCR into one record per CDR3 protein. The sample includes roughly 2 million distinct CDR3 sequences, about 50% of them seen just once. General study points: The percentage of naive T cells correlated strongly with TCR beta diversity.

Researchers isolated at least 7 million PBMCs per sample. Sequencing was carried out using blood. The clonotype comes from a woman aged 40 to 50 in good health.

The CDR3 nucleotides read TGCGCCAGCAGCCCAGAATCCACTAACTATGGCTACACCTTC. This gives the protein CASSPESTNYGYTF. J is TRBJ1-2 and V is TRBV5-1; D unclear. The CDR3 totals 14 residues. Between the trimmed V and J ends, which lost 4 bases and 0 bases, there was a span of 10 bases. Looked up from germline, CDR1 is SGHRS and CDR2 is YFSETQ.